This T cell receptor beta chain was obtained from a study of molecular identifiers for immune sequencing clone quantification. After removal of 4 bases from V and 0 bases from J, the junction contained 8 bases not matched to a gene. The CDR3 sequence is 17 residues long. Germline values: CDR1 MDHEN, CDR2 SYDVKM. In TCRdb, the PCR reads were re-called with MiXCR into one record per CDR3 protein. This sample has about 630,000 distinct CDR3 sequences, with about 25% found just once. Worth noting for this clonotype: This may be a read error, as it is one base from a much larger clone. In this CDR3 the conserved last residue, phenylalanine or tryptophan, is missing, so a read error is likely.

The V and J genes are TRBV28 and TRBJ1-5; 8 nucleotides agree with TRBD1. The TCR originated in a human donor in good health. Some libraries in this study had Jurkat cell RNA spiked in. Sample: naive CD8+ T cells from blood, with Jurkat cell RNA spiked in. Subset in this sample: FACS-sorted CD8+CD4-CCR7+CD45RA+ naive T cells. The CDR3 DNA sequence: TGTGCCAGCAGTTCCGGGACAGGAGGGGGTAGCAATCAGCCCCAGCATCTT. It encodes CASSSGTGGGSNQPQHL.